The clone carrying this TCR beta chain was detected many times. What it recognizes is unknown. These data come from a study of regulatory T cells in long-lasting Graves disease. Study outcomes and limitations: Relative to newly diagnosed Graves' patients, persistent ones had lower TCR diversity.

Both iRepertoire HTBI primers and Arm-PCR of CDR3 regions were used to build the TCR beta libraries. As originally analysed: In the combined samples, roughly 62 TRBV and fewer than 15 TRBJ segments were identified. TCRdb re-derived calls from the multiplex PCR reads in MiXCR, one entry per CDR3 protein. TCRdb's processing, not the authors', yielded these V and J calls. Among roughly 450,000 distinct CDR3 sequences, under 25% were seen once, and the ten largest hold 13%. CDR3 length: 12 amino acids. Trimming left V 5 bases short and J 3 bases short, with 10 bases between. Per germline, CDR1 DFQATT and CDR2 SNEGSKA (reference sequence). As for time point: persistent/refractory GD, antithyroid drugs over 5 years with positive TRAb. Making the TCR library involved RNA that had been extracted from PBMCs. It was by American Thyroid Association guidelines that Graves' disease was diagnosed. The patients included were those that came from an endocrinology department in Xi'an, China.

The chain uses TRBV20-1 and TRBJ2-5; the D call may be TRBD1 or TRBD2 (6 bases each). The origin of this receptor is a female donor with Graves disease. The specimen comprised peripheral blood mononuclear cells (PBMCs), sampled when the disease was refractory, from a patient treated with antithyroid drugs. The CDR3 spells CSAYREEETQYF. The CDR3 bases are TGCAGTGCTTACAGGGAGGAAGAGACCCAGTACTTC.